Included here is one T cell receptor (beta chain) sequence, with context. Its antigen is not known. V gave up 5 bases and J gave up 4 bases; unmatched junction bases: 3. CDR1 is SGHNT and CDR2 is YENEEA in the germline V gene. The CDR3 sequence is 13 residues long. Using immunoSEQ multiplex PCR, the repertoire was profiled, and TCRdb retains in-frame clones only, with some absent. The sample comprises about 990,000 clones, around three quarters of which are singletons, and roughly 0.57% rests with the top ten. The record originates from a study of shared clonotypes between healthy human individuals. The study, taken as a whole, reports: Sequencing of the sorted subsets was shown by rarefaction to be incomplete despite large depth. The genetic and exposure-history diversity represented was limited by few donors. The sole specimen, blood, was sampled, and tissue repertoires likely differ.

This receptor was identified in a man aged 18 to 30 in good health. Some clones in this sample may be carry-over from other donors' samples. This chain links TRBV11-3 with TRBJ2-7, with 9 bases matching TRBD2. The material sequenced was memory CD4+ T cells from PBMCs. Subset given: CD45RA-negative fraction. This CDR3 is CASSIGLAYEQYF. As DNA, the CDR3 is TGTGCCAGCAGCATAGGACTAGCGTACGAGCAGTACTTC.